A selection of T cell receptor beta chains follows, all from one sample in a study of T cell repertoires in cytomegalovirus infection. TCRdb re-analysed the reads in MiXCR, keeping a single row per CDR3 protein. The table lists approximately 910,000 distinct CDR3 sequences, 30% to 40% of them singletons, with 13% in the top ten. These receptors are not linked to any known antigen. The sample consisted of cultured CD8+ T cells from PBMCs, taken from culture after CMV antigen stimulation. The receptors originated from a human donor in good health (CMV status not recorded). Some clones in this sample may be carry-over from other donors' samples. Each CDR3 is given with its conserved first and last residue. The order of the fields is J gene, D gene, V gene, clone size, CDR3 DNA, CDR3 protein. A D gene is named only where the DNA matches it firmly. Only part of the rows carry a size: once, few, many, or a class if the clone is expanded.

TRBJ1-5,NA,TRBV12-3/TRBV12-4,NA,TGTGCCAGCAGTTTAACTTGGACAGTAGATCAGCCCCAGCATTTT,CASSLTWTVDQPQHF
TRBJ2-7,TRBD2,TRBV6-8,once,TGTGCCAGCAGTGGCGGGACTAGCGGGGTCTACGAGCAGTACTTC,CASSGGTSGVYEQYF
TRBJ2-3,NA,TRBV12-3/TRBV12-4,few,TGTGCCAGCAGTCTCCAACAGGGTTCGCAGTATTTT,CASSLQQGSQYF
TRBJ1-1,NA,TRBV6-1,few,TGTGCCAGCAGTGAAGCCGGACGCCAGAACACTGAAGCTTTCTTT,CASSEAGRQNTEAFF
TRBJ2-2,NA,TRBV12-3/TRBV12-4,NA,TGTGCCAGCAGTTTTCTTCCGTCCCTTTCAAACACCGGGGAGCTGTTTTTT,CASSFLPSLSNTGELFF
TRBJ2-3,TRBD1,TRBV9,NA,TGTGCCAGCGACAGGGGAAGCACAGATACGCAGTATTTT,CASDRGSTDTQYF
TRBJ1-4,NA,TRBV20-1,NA,TGCAGTGCTAGAGATCTGGGGAACACTAATGAAAAACTGTTTTTT,CSARDLGNTNEKLFF
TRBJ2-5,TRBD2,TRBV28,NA,TGTGCCAGCAGCGGAAAGCGGGAGCAAGAGACCCAGTACTTC,CASSGKREQETQYF
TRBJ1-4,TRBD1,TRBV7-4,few,TGTGCCAGCAGCCCATCGGGACAGGGGGCAACTAATGAAAAACTGTTTTTT,CASSPSGQGATNEKLFF
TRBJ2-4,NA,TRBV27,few,TGTGCCAGCAGCTCCCGGCTGTCGTCCAAAAACATTCAGTACTTC,CASSSRLSSKNIQYF
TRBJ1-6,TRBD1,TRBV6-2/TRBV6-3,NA,TGTGCCAGCAGTTCTCCGGGACAGGGGGAACCACCCCTCCACTTT,CASSSPGQGEPPLHF
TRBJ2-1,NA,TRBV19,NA,TGTGCCAGTAGTAGCCCCTCCGGGTTGTTTGAGCAGTTCTTC,CASSSPSGLFEQFF
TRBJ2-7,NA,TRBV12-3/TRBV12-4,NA,TGTGCCAGCAGTCCCGGGGGTGGCAGGGTAGGTTCCTACGAGCAGTACTTC,CASSPGGGRVGSYEQYF
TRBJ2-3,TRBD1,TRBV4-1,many,TGCGCCAGCAGCCCCTTGGACAGGGGAACAGATACGCAGTATTTT,CASSPLDRGTDTQYF
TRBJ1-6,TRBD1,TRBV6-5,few,TGTGCCAGCACCCCCTGGGCCAGGGGGCAAAATTCACCCCTCCACTTT,CASTPWARGQNSPLHF
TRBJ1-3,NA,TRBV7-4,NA,TGTGCCAACAGCCAAGAGATTCCTGGAAACACCATATATTTT,CANSQEIPGNTIYF
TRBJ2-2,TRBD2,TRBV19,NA,TGTGCCAGAACTAGCGGGGGTAGGAACACCGGGGAGCTGTTTTTT,CARTSGGRNTGELFF
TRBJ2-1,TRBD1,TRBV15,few,TGTGCCACCGGACAGGACAATGAGCAGTTCTTC,CATGQDNEQFF
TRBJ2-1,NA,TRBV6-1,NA,TGTGCCAGCAGTGAAGATGTCGGGGGCTACAATGAGCAGTTCTTC,CASSEDVGGYNEQFF
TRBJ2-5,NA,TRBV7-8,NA,TGTGCCAGCCTTCGACCGGCCTCTATGTACCAAGAGACCCAGTACTTC,CASLRPASMYQETQYF
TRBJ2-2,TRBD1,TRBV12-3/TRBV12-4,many,TGTGCCAGTCGGACAGGGGGGACCGGGGAGCTGTTTTTT,CASRTGGTGELFF
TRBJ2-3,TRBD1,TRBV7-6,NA,TGTGCCAGCAAATACAGGGGTGGAGGAACAGATACGCAGTATTTT,CASKYRGGGTDTQYF
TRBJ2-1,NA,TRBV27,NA,TGTGCCAGCAGTTTAGTCGGGACTTATTCCTACAATGAGCAGTTCTTC,CASSLVGTYSYNEQFF
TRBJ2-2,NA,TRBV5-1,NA,TGCGCCAGTATCAAAGACAGTTTTCCCACCGGGGAGCTGTTTTTT,CASIKDSFPTGELFF
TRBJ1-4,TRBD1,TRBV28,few,TGTGCCAGCAGTTTATGGGAGGGGGCCGCGGGTGAAAAACTGTTTTTT,CASSLWEGAAGEKLFF
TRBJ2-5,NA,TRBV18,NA,TGTGCCAGCCCACTCCCGGGACGTCGTATGGGAGAGACCCAGTACTTC,CASPLPGRRMGETQYF
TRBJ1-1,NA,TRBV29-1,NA,TGCAGCGTTGAAGATCAACCAAACACTGAAGCTTTCTTT,CSVEDQPNTEAFF
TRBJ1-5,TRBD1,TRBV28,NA,TGTGCCAGCAGTTTCGGGCAGGGGGACCAGCCCCAGCATTTT,CASSFGQGDQPQHF
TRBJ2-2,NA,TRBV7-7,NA,TGTGCCAGCAACTTACCGGGTTCCACCGGGGAGCTGTTTTTT,CASNLPGSTGELFF